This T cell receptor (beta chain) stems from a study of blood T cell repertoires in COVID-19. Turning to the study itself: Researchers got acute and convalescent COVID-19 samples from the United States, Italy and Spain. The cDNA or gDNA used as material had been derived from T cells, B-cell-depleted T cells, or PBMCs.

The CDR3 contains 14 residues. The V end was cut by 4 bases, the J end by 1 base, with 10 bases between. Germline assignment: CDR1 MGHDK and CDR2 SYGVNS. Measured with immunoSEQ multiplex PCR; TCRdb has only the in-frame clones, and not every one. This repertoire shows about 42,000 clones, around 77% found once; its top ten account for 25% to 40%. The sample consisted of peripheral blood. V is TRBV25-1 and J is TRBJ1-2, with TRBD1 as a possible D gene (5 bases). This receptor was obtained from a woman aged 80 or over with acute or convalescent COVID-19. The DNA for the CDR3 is TGTGCCAGCAGTGTTCAGGGCATTAACTATGGCTACACCTTC. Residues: CASSVQGINYGYTF.